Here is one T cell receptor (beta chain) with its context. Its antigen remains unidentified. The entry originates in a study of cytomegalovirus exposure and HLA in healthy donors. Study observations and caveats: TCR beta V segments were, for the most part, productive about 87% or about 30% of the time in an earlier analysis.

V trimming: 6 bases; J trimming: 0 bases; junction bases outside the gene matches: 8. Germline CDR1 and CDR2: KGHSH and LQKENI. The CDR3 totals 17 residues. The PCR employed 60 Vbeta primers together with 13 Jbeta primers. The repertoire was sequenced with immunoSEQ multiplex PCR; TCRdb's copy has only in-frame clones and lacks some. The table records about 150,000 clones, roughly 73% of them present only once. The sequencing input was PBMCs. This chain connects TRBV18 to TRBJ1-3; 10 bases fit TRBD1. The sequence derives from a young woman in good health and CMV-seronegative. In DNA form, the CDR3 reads TGTGCCAGCTCCCTCTTCGGGACAGGGGACTCTGGAAACACCATATATTTT. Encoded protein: CASSLFGTGDSGNTIYF.